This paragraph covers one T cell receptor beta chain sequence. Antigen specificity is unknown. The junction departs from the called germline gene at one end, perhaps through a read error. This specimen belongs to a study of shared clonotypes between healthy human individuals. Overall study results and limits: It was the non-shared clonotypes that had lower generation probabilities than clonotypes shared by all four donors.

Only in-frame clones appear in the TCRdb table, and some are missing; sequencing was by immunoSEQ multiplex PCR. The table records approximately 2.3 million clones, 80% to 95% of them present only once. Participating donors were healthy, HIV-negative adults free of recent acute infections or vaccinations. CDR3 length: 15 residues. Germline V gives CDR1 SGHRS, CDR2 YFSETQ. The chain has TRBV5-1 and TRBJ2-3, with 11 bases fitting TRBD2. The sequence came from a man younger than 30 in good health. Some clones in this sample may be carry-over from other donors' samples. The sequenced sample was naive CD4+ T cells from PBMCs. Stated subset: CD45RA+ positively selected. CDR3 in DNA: TGTGCCAGCAGTCCCATAGCGGGGGGGAAAGATACGCAGTATTTT. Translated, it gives CASSPIAGGKDTQYF.